This T cell receptor beta chain is from a study of blood T cell repertoires in COVID-19. Study-wide background: Sample material is recorded as cDNA or gDNA derived from T cells, B-cell-depleted T cells, or PBMCs.

In assigning cohorts, the study relied on participant-reported clinical history. How the authors handled the data: By means of reference gene primer amplification, nucleated cell counts were estimated. Some clones are missing from TCRdb's copy, which holds only in-frame ones; the method was immunoSEQ multiplex PCR. V, J and clone size reflect that table, while D and trimming were determined from the DNA. The sample carries around 250,000 clones, roughly four fifths recorded once. The receptor comes from a man between 35 and 55 years old who had recovered from COVID-19. Sequencing used PBMCs or T cells enriched from blood (not recorded which).

The CDR3 loop reads CASSFDIGTEAFF. In nucleotides, the CDR3 is TGTGCCAGCAGCTTCGACATTGGCACTGAAGCTTTCTTT. The rearrangement links TRBV7-3 to TRBJ1-1, with D unresolved. The CDR3 extends over 13 amino acids. The V end lost 3 bases, the J end lost 4 bases, and 9 bases lay between the germline ends. CDR1 is SGHTA, CDR2 FQGTGA, per germline.